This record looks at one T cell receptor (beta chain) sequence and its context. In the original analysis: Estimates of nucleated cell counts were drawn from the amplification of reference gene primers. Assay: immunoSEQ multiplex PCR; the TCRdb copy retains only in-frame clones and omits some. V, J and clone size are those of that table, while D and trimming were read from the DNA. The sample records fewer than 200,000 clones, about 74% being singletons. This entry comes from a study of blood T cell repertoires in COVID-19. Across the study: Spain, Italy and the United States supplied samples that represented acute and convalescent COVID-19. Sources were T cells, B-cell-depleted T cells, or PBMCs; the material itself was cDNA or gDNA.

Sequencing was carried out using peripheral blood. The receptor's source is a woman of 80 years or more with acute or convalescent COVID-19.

This chain's CDR3 is CASSPVTGVNSPLHF. The CDR3 nucleotides are TGTGCCAGCTCACCGGTGACAGGGGTTAATTCACCCCTCCACTTT. J is TRBJ1-6 and V is TRBV18; TRBD1 aligns across 8 bases. The CDR3 is 15 amino acids. With 3 bases clipped from V and 6 bases from J, the junction kept 4 bases outside the gene matches. Germline lookup yields CDR1 KGHSH and CDR2 LQKENI.